Below, one T cell receptor (beta chain) is given with its context. This sample is part of a study of blood T cell repertoires in COVID-19. CDR3 length: 14 residues. V was pared by 3 bases and J by 4 bases, with 5 bases of the junction left unmatched. Per the germline V gene, CDR1 is DFQATT and CDR2 is SNEGSKA (reference sequence). TCRdb's table, derived via immunoSEQ multiplex PCR, lists solely in-frame clones and lacks some. The data show about 250,000 clones, approximately 88% seen once. Sequences were obtained from peripheral blood. The J gene is TRBJ1-4, the V gene TRBV20-1, with TRBD1 matching 7 bases. The sequence derives from a woman aged 30 to 39 with COVID-19, enrolled during active disease. In DNA, the CDR3 is TGCAGTGCTAGTTTTGGGACAGTTAATGAAAAACTGTTTTTT. Protein product: CSASFGTVNEKLFF.